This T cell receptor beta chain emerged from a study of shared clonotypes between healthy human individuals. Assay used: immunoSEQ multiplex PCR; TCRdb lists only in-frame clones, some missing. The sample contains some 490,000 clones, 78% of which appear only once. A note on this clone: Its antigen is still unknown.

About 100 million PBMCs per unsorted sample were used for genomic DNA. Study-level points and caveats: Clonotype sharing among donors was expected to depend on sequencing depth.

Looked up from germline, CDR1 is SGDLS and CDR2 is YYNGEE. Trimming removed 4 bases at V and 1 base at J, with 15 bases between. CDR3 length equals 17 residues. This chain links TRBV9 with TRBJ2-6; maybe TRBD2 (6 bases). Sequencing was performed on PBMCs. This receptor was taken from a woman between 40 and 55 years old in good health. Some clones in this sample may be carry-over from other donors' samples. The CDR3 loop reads CASSPGLRESGANVLTF. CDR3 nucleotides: TGTGCCAGCAGCCCGGGACTCCGAGAGTCTGGGGCCAACGTCCTGACTTTC.